Each of the 10 T cell receptor beta chains below was sequenced from the same sample in a study of blood T cell repertoires in COVID-19. Measured with immunoSEQ multiplex PCR; TCRdb has only the in-frame clones, and not every one. The sample records more than 300,000 clones, roughly 89% being singletons. Sequenced input: peripheral blood. The origin of the receptors is a woman in her thirties or forties with COVID-19, enrolled during active disease.

The chain is built from TRBV7-2 and TRBJ1-6, with a tentative D call TRBD1 (5 bases). The germline CDR1 and CDR2 sequences are SGHTA and FQGNSA. Deletions cut 5 bases from V and 9 bases from J, with 17 bases between. The CDR3 runs to 15 residues. The CDR3 loop is CASSRRDSDFSPLHF. The DNA of the CDR3 is TGTGCCAGCAGCAGACGAGACAGTGATTTTTCACCCCTCCACTTT.

The V call is TRBV7-8, the J call TRBJ2-7; 16 nucleotides agree with TRBD2. Trimming at V came to 4 bases and at J to 9 bases, leaving 6 bases not matched to a gene. CDR3 size: 15 residues. CDR1 and CDR2 from the germline V gene are SGHVS and FQNEAQ. As DNA, the CDR3 is TGTGCCAGCAGCTCCGGGACTAGCGGGAGGGCCGGGCAGTACTTC. It codes for CASSSGTSGRAGQYF.

This clone was recorded once. The chain recombines TRBV7-8 with TRBJ2-6, with 12 bases fitting TRBD1. V gave up 4 bases and J gave up 3 bases; unmatched junction bases: 7. The CDR3 length is 18 residues. Germline-derived CDR1 and CDR2 are SGHVS and FQNEAQ. The CDR3 protein is CASSSGTGGLVGANVLTF. CDR3 bases: TGTGCCAGCAGCTCCGGGACAGGGGGCCTGGTTGGGGCCAACGTCCTGACTTTC.

The rearrangement links TRBV14 to TRBJ2-1, with TRBD2 matching 13 bases. Germline V lookup: CDR1 SGHDN, CDR2 FVKESK. Trimming removed 4 bases from V and 7 bases from J; junction bases left unmatched: 10. The CDR3 runs 17 residues. The CDR3 sequence is CASSLLKGTSGTNEQFF. CDR3 in DNA: TGTGCCAGCAGCCTCCTAAAGGGGACTAGCGGGACAAATGAGCAGTTCTTC. The full variable domain, rest sourced from reference TRBV14 and TRBJ2-1, is EAGVTQFPSHSVIEKGQTVTLRCDPISGHDNLYWYRRVMGKEIKFLLHFVKESKQDESGMPNNRFLAERTGGTYSTLKVQPAELEDSGVYFCASSLLKGTSGTNEQFFGPGTRLTVL.

V gene TRBV2 combines with J gene TRBJ1-1, with D perhaps TRBD1 (5 bases). This CDR3 spans 14 amino acids. The V gene's germline CDR1 is SNHLY and CDR2 FYNNEI. Trimming removed 6 bases at V and 0 bases at J, with 11 bases between. The CDR3 DNA reads TGTGCCAGCAGGGTACAGGTTTTGAACACTGAAGCTTTCTTT. It codes for CASRVQVLNTEAFF.

In its sample, this clone was seen a few times. Sequence at one end of the junction differs from germline and may be a read error. The rearrangement joins TRBV7-7 to TRBJ1-1, with D uncertain. Per the germline V gene, CDR1 is SSHAT and CDR2 is FNYEAQ (reference sequence). The CDR3 extends over 13 amino acids. CDR3 sequence reads: CASSPQMNTEAFF. CDR3 DNA: TGTGCTAGCAGCCCTCAGATGAACACTGAAGCTTTCTTT.

This chain connects TRBV3-1 (or the pseudogene TRBV3-2) to TRBJ1-6, with D possibly being TRBD1 (5 bases). The CDR3 spans 13 residues. V was shortened by 11 bases and J by 7 bases, with 15 bases between the two germline ends. Looked up from germline, CDR1 is LGHDT and CDR2 is YNNKEL (reference sequence). CDR3 region: CAASLRQNSPLHF. The CDR3 DNA sequence: TGTGCCGCCTCCCTTAGACAGAATTCACCCCTCCACTTT.

This clone was counted once. The chain joins TRBV24-1 to TRBJ2-1; TRBD1 matches 8 bases. Unmatched junction bases numbered 9, after V lost 1 base and J lost 8 bases. The CDR3 is 16 amino acids. Germline V gene data show CDR1 as KGHDR and CDR2 as SFDVKD. CDR3 sequence reads: CATSDFTGTGTDEQFF. The CDR3 region has the DNA TGTGCCACCAGTGATTTCACCGGGACAGGAACTGATGAGCAGTTCTTC.

This chain joins TRBV7-3 and TRBJ2-7; 8 bases are shared with TRBD1. V lost 2 bases to trimming and J lost 3 bases; unmatched junction nucleotides: 9. The CDR3 contains 16 residues. Germline-derived CDR1 and CDR2 are SGHTA and FQGTGA. CDR3 nucleotides: TGTGCCAGCAGCTTACCTACGACAGGGGAAAACTACGAGCAGTACTTC. It translates to CASSLPTTGENYEQYF.

This clone was observed a few times. The chain uses TRBV30 and TRBJ1-6, with D unresolved. Trimming left V 3 bases short and J 0 bases short, with 6 bases between. The CDR3 has 14 residues. Germline lookup yields CDR1 GTSNPN and CDR2 SVGIG (reference sequence). CDR3 bases: TGTGCCTGGAGAGAGAGCTCCTATAATTCACCCCTCCACTTT. This gives the protein CAWRESSYNSPLHF.